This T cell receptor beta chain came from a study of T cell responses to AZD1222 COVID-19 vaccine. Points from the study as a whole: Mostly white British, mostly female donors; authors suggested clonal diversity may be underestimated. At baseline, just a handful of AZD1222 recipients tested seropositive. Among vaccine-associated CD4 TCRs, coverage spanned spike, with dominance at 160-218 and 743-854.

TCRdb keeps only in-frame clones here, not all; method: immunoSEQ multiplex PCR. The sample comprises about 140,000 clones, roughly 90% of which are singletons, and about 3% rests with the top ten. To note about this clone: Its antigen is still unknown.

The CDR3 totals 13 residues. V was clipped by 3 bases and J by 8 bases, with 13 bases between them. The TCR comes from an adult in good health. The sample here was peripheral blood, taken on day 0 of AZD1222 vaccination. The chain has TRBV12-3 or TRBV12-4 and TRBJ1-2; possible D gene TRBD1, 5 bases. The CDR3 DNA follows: TGTGCCAGCAGTTTGGACCAGAGGGGAGGCTACACCTTC. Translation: CASSLDQRGGYTF.